Given below is one TCR beta chain in context. The CDR3 covers 14 residues. The V gene's germline CDR1 is SGHNT and CDR2 YYREEE (reference sequence). V shed 1 base and J shed 1 base, with 6 bases lying between them. This record comes from a study of blood T cell repertoires in COVID-19. Study-wide background: Specimens from acute and convalescent COVID-19 originated in the United States, Italy and Spain.

How the authors handled the data: Estimates of nucleated cell counts were drawn from the amplification of reference gene primers. Profiling relied on immunoSEQ multiplex PCR, and the TCRdb table lists in-frame clones only, not all of them. V and J calls and clone size come straight from that table; D and trimming were deduced from the DNA. The profile shows approximately 46,000 clones, around nine tenths of them singletons. The rearrangement uses TRBV5-4 and TRBJ2-4; a weak D match, TRBD1 (6 bases). This receptor was taken from a man in his fifties or sixties with active or convalescent COVID-19. The sequenced sample consisted of peripheral blood. The CDR3 region has the DNA TGTGCCAGCAGCTTGACAGGGGCCAAAAACATTCAGTACTTC. Translating gives CASSLTGAKNIQYF.